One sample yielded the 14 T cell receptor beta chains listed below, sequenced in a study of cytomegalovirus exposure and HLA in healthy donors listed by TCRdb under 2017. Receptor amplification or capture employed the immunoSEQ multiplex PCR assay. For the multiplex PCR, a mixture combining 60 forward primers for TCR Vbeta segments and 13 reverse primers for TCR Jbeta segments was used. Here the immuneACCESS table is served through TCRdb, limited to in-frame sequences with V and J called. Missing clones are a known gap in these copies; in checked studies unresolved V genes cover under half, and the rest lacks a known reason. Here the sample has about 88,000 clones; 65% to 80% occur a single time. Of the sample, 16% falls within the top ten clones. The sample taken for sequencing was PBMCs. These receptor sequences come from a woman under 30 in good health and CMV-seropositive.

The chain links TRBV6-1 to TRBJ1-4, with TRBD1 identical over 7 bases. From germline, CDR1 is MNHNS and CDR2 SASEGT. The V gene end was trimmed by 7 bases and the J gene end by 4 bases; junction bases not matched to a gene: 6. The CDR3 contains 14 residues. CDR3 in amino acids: CASMWDSRNEKLFF. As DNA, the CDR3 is TGTGCCAGCATGTGGGACAGCCGTAATGAAAAACTGTTTTTT.

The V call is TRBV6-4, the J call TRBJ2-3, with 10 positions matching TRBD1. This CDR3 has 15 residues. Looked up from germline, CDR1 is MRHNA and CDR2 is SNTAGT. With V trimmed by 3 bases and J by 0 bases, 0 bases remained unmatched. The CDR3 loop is CASSEGQGSTDTQYF. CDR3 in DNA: TGTGCCAGCAGTGAGGGACAGGGGAGCACAGATACGCAGTATTTT.

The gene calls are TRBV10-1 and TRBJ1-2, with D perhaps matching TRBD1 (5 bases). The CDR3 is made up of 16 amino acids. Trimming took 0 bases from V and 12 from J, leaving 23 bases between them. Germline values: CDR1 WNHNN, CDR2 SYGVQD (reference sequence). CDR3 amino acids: CASSESVGGRVPSHTF. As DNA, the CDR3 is TGCGCCAGCAGTGAGTCCGTGGGGGGACGGGTACCGAGCCACACCTTC.

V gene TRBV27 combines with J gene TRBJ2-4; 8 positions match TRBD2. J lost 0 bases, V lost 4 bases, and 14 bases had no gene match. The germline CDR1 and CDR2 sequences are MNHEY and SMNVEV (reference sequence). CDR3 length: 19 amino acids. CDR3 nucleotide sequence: TGTGCCAGCAGTTCCATACTAGCGGACCCTCATAAAGCCAAAAACATTCAGTACTTC. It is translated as CASSSILADPHKAKNIQYF.

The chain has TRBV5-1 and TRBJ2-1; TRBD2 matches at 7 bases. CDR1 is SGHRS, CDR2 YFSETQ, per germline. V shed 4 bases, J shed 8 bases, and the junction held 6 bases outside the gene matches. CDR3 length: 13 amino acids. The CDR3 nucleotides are TGCGCCAGCAGCCCCCGGGGAGGGGATGAGCAGTTCTTC. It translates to CASSPRGGDEQFF.

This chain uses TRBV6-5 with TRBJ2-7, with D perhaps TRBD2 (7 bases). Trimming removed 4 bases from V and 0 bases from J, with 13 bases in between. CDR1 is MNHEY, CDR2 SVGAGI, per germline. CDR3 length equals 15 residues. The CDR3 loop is CASSLGGHGSYEQYF. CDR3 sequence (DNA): TGTGCCAGCAGTTTGGGGGGGCATGGCTCCTACGAGCAGTACTTC.

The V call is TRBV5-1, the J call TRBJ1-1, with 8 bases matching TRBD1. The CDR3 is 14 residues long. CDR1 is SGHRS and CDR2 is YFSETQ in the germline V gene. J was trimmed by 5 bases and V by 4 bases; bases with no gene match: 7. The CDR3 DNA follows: TGCGCCAGCAGCGGCGGACAGGGTGGGACTGAAGCTTTCTTT. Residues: CASSGGQGGTEAFF.

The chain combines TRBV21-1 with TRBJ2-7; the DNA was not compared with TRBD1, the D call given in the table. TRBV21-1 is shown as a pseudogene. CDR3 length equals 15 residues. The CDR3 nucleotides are TGTGCCAGCAGCAAAGCGGCAGTTACCCCCTACGAGCAGTACTTC. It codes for CASSKAAVTPYEQYF.

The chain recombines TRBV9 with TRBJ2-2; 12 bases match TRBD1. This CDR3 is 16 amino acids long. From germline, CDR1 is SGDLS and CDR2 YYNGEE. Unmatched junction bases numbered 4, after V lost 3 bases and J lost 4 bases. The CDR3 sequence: CASSAGTGGITGELFF. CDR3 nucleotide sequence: TGTGCCAGCAGCGCAGGGACAGGGGGCATCACCGGGGAGCTGTTTTTT.

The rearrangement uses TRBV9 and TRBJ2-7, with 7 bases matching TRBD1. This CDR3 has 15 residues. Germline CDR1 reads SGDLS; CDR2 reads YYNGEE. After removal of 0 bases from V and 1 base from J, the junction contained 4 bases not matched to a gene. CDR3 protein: CASSVAGTESYEQYF. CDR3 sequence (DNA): TGTGCCAGCAGCGTAGCGGGGACAGAGTCCTACGAGCAGTACTTC.

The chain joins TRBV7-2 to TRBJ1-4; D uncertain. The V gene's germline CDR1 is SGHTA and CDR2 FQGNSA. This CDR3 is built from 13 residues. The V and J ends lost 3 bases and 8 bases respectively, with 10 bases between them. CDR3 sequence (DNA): TGTGCCAGCAGCTTGGAGGGAGAAGAAAAACTGTTTTTT. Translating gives CASSLEGEEKLFF.

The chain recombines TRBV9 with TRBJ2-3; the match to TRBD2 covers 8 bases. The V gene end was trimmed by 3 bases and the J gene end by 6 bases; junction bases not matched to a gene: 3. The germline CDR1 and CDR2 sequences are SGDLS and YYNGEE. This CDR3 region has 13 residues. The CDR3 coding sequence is TGTGCCAGCAGCGCGGGACTAGGCGATACGCAGTATTTT. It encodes CASSAGLGDTQYF.

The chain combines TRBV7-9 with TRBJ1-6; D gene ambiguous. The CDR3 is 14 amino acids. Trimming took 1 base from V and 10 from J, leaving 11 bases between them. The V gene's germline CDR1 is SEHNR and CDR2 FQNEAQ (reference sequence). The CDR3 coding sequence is TGTGCCAGCAGCTTAGACGGGTTAGGATCACCCCTCCACTTT. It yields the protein CASSLDGLGSPLHF.

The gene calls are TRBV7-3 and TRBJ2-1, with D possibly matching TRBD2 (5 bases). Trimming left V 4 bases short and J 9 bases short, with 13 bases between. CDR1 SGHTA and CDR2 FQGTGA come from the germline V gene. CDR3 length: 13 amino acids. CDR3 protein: CASSSRLGSEQFF. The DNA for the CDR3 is TGTGCCAGCAGCTCCAGACTGGGGAGTGAGCAGTTCTTC.